A single T cell receptor beta chain is shown here with its context. Its specificity is unknown. The CDR3 totals 15 residues. V was trimmed by 1 base and J by 3 bases, leaving 13 bases between them. Germline V gene lookup returns CDR1 SGHTA and CDR2 FQGNSA. Sample treatment: about 20 received Ad26.COV2.S at low or high dose, single or two shots; about 5 received placebo; per-sample allocation not given. Each sample was drawn 63 days after the first injection (of vaccine or placebo). Assay used: immunoSEQ multiplex PCR; TCRdb lists only in-frame clones, some missing. Of hundreds of thousands of clones in the sample, 70% to 90% are singletons; the top ten hold roughly 3.3%. The sample comes from a study of Ad26.COV2.S vaccination and SARS-CoV-2 variants. Background on the study: The donor belonged to the COV1001 Ad26.COV2.S trial arm. Study-wide points: Placebo recipients and vaccine recipients were similar in non-spike TCR breadth. Spike-specific TCR breadth was greater after Ad26.COV2.S than placebo.

The gene calls are TRBV7-2 and TRBJ2-7; D not resolved. The TCR sequence derives from a person between 18 and 65 years old who received the Ad26.COV2.S COVID-19 vaccine or a placebo. This specimen consisted of peripheral blood, obtained in a trial of Ad26.COV2.S vaccine versus placebo. Here the CDR3 DNA reads TGTGCCAGCAGCTTAGTTTCGGGCACCTACTACGAGCAGTACTTC. This codes for CASSLVSGTYYEQYF.